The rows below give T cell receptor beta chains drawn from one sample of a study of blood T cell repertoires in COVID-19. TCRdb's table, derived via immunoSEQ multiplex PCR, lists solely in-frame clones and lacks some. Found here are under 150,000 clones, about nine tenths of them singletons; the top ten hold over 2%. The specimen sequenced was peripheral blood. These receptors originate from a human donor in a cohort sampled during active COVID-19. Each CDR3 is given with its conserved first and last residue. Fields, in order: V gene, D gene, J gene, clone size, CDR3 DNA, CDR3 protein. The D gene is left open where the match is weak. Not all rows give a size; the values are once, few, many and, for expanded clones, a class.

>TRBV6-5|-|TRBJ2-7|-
TGTGCCAGCAGTTACAGCAGGAACGGGGCCTACGAGCAGTACTTC
CASSYSRNGAYEQYF
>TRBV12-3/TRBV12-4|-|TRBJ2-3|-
TGTGCCAGCAGCGAAACATTCACAGATACGCAGTATTTT
CASSETFTDTQYF
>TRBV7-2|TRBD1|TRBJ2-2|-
TGTGCCAGCAGCTTAGTAGGGGACAGAATTTTCGTGGAGCTGTTTTTT
CASSLVGDRIFVELFF
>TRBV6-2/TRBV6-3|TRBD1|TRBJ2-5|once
TGTGCCAGCAGTTACGGGGCAGGGGGCATATTAGAGACCCAGTACTTC
CASSYGAGGILETQYF
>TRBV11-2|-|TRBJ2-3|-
TGTGCCAGCAGCTTAATCCCTGGAGGCACAGATACGCAGTATTTT
CASSLIPGGTDTQYF
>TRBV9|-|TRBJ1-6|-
TGTGCCAGCAGCGTAGTAAGTGATCCGGGTTCACCCCTCCACTTT
CASSVVSDPGSPLHF
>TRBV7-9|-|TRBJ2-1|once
TGTGCCAGCAGCTTAGAACTCCTCTCCTACAATGAGCAGTTCTTC
CASSLELLSYNEQFF
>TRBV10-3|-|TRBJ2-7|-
TGTGCCATCAGCTCTGGGGCGTACGAGCAGTACTTC
CAISSGAYEQYF
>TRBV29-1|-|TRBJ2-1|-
TGCAGCGTCCGACCATTCGGGAATGAGCAGTTCTTC
CSVRPFGNEQFF
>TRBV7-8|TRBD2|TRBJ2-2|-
TGTGCCAGCAGCCGAGGCATGCTAGCGGGGCTCACCGGGGAGCTGTTTTTT
CASSRGMLAGLTGELFF
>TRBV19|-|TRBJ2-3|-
TGTGCCAGTAGTATAGCCGCACAGGGTTCAGGAGATACGCAGTATTTT
CASSIAAQGSGDTQYF
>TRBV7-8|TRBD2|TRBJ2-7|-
TGTGCCAGCAGCCGTGCCGGCGGGGGGCGGTATGAGCAGTACTTC
CASSRAGGGRYEQYF
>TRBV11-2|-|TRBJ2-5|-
TGTGCCAGCAGCAAAGGAGGGGTTAGGAGGCAAGAGACCCAGTACTTC
CASSKGGVRRQETQYF
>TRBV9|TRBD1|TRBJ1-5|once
TGTGCCAGCAGCGTAGGGCAGGGGGGCAATCAGCCCCAGCATTTT
CASSVGQGGNQPQHF
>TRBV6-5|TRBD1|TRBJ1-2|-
TGTGCCAGCAGTTCATCGCAGGGACAGAGCTATGGCTACACCTTC
CASSSSQGQSYGYTF
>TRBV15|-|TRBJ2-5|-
TGTGCCACCTCCGACATGATAGTCCCTCAAGAGACCCAGTACTTC
CATSDMIVPQETQYF
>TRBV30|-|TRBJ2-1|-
TGTGCCTGGAGTCCGCGGGGGCACTCCTACAATGAGCAGTTCTTC
CAWSPRGHSYNEQFF
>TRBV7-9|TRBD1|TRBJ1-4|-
TGTGCCAGCAGCCTGTCCGGGACAGGCAATGAAAAACTGTTTTTT
CASSLSGTGNEKLFF
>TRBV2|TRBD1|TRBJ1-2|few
TGTGCCAGCAGGGGGACAGGGGGCTCGGATGGCTACACCTTC
CASRGTGGSDGYTF
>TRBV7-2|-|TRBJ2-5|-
TGTGCCAGCAGCTTAGTGAACACCGAGACCCAGTACTTC
CASSLVNTETQYF
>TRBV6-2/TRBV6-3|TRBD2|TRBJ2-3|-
TGTGCCAGCAGTTACGGGCGGGGGACAGATACGCAGTATTTT
CASSYGRGTDTQYF
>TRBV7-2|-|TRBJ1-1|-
TGTGCCAGCAGCACCCAACAGGTCGGGAACACTGAAGCTTTCTTT
CASSTQQVGNTEAFF
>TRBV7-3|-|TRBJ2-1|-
TGTGCCAGCAGTCGGTCGGGTTACAATGAGCAGTTCTTC
CASSRSGYNEQFF
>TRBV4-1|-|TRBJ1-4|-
TGCGCCAGCAGCCAATCAGGGATCCTTAATGAAAAACTGTTTTTT
CASSQSGILNEKLFF
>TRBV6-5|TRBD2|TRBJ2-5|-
TGTGCCAGCAGTTACTCGTGGCGGGGGGGCCGGGAGACCCAGTACTTC
CASSYSWRGGRETQYF
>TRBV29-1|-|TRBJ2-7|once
TGCAGCGTTCAGGCAGGTATCGGTTACGAGCAGTACTTC
CSVQAGIGYEQYF
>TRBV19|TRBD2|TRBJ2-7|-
TGTGCCAGTAGTAAAGGACTAGCGGGAGGGTACGAGCAGTACTTC
CASSKGLAGGYEQYF
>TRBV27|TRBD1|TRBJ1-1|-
TGTGCCAGCAGCCGGACAGGGTCGAACACTGAAGCTTTCTTT
CASSRTGSNTEAFF
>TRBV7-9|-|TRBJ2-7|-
TGTGCCAGCAGCTTCGGCGGAGGTGAGCAGTACTTC
CASSFGGGEQYF
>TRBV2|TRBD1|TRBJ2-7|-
TGTGCCAGCAGGAGGGGTAACAGGGGGCTCGAGCAGTACTTC
CASRRGNRGLEQYF
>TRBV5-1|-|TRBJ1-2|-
TGCGCCAGCAGCTTGGTGCGGGATGGCTACACCTTC
CASSLVRDGYTF
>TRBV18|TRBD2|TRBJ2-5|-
TGTGCCAGCTCACCCCTCCGAGCGGGGCCTAAAGTCAGGGAGACCCAGTACTTC
CASSPLRAGPKVRETQYF
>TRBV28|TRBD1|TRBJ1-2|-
TGTGCCAGCAGTTGGCCTACAGGGGGCTCGAGGGATGGCTACACCTTC
CASSWPTGGSRDGYTF
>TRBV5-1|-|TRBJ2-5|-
TGCGCCAGCAGCTTGGCCTCTGAGGAGACCCAGTACTTC
CASSLASEETQYF
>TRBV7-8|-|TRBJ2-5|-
TGTGCCAGCAGCACCGGGACTGGCGATGAGACCCAGTACTTC
CASSTGTGDETQYF
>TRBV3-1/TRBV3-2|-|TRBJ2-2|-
TGTGCCAGCAGCCCCCGTCGACAGGACACCGGGGAGCTGTTTTTT
CASSPRRQDTGELFF
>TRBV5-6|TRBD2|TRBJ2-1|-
TGTGCCAGCAATGAGCGGGGGATTTCCTACAATGAGCAGTTCTTC
CASNERGISYNEQFF
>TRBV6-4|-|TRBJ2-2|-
TGTGCCAGCAGTGCGCAGGCATCACCGGGGGAGCTGTTTTTT
CASSAQASPGELFF
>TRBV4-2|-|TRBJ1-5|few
TGTGCCAGCAGCCAAGGGGTAGGGGGTGCCAATCAGCCCCAGCATTTT
CASSQGVGGANQPQHF
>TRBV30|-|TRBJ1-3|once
TGTGCCTGGAGTGCAGGGGCCCCCTCTGGAAACACCATATATTTT
CAWSAGAPSGNTIYF
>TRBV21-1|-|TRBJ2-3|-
TGTGCCAGCAGCAGGGGAGCGGGGCCCCCCTCCTATACGCAGTATTTT
CASSRGAGPPSYTQYF